This T cell receptor (beta chain) originates from a study of cytomegalovirus exposure and HLA in healthy donors. Points on this clone: What it binds is not known.

The PCR used 60 Vbeta and 13 Jbeta primers. Data came from immunoSEQ multiplex PCR; TCRdb stores just in-frame clones and leaves some out. In the table there are around 120,000 clones, over 65% of which are singletons. Study-level points and caveats: Donors belonging to an Asian-associated ancestry cluster reportedly showed fewer N-insertions in productive TCRs than the roughly 670-donor mean, according to what a later analysis found. Sequencing likely generated an artifact that appeared as a cluster of highly shared sequence variants. The authors assumed roughly uniform sequencing depth across donors for presence/absence analyses. Analysis was carried out at a later point, and it linked a missense DCLRE1C variant to TCR beta V- and J-gene trimming.

Sequencing was performed on PBMCs. The clonotype was recovered from a woman between 45 and 65 years old in good health and CMV-seropositive.

The CDR3 reads CASSQGSSGNTIYF. CDR3 DNA sequence: TGCGCCAGCAGCCAAGGGAGCTCTGGAAACACCATATATTTT. The chain is built from TRBV5-1 and TRBJ1-3, with unresolved D. The V gene lost 4 bases and the J gene lost 0 bases, with 8 bases spanning the gap. Germline values: CDR1 SGHRS, CDR2 YFSETQ. The CDR3 runs 14 residues.